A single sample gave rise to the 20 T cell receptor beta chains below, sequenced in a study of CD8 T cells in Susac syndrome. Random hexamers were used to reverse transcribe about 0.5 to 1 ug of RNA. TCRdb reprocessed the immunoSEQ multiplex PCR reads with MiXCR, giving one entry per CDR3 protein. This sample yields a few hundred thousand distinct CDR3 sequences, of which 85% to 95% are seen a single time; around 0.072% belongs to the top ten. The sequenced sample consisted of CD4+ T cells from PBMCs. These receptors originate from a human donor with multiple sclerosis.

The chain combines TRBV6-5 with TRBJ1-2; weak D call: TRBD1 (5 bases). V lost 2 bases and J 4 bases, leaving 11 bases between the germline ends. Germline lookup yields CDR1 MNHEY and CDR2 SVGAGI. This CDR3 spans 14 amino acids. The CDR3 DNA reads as TGTGCCAGCAGTTACAATCAGGGTAGCTATGGCTACACCTTC. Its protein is CASSYNQGSYGYTF.

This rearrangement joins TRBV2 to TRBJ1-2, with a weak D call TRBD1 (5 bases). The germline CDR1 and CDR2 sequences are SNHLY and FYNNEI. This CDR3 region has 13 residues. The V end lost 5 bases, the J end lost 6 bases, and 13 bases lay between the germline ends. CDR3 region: CASSRDEDDGYTF. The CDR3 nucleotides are TGTGCCAGCAGTAGGGACGAAGACGATGGCTACACCTTC.

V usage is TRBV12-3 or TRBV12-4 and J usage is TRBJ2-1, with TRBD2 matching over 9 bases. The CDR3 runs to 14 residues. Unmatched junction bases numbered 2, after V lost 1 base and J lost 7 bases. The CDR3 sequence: CASSLGLAGNEQFF. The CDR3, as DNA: TGTGCCAGCAGTTTAGGGCTAGCGGGGAATGAGCAGTTCTTC.

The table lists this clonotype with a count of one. The CDR3 here is CASASSGTGELFF. CDR3 nucleotides: TGTGCCAGCGCTAGCAGCGGTACCGGGGAGCTGTTTTTT. V and J are TRBV12-3 or TRBV12-4 and TRBJ2-2, with D perhaps matching TRBD2 (5 bases). CDR3 length equals 13 residues. V was clipped by 8 bases and J by 5 bases, with 12 bases between them.

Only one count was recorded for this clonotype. DNA of the CDR3: TGTGCCTGGAGTGTACCCTATACGGTTTGGAGCACTGAAGCTTTCTTT. Its translation is CAWSVPYTVWSTEAFF. This sequence joins TRBV30 and TRBJ1-1; D remains unclear. This CDR3 is 16 amino acids long. Germline V gene lookup returns CDR1 GTSNPN and CDR2 SVGIG (reference sequence). V dropped 0 bases and J dropped 4 bases, with 18 bases sitting between them.

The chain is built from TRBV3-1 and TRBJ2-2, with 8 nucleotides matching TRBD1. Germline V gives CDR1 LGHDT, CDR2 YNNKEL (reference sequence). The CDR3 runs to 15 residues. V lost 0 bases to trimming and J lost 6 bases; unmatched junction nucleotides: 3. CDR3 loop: CASSQEGQASGELFF. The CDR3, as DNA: TGTGCCAGCAGCCAAGAGGGACAGGCGTCCGGGGAGCTGTTTTTT.

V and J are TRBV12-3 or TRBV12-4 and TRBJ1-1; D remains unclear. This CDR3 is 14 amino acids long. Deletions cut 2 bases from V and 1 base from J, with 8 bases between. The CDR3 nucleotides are TGTGCCAGCAGTTTAAGGGCAACGAACACTGAAGCTTTCTTT. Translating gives CASSLRATNTEAFF.

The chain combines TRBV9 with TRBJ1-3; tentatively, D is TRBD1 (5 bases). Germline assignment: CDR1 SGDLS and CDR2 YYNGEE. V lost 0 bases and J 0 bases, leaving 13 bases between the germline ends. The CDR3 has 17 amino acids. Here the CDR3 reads CASSVGGRSLSGNTIYF. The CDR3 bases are TGTGCCAGCAGCGTAGGGGGCAGGAGTCTCTCTGGAAACACCATATATTTT.

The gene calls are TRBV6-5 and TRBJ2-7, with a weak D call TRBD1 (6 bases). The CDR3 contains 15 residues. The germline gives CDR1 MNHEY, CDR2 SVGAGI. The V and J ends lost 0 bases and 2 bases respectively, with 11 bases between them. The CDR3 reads CASSYSRGGAYEQYV. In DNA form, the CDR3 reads TGTGCCAGCAGTTACTCGAGAGGGGGAGCCTACGAGCAGTACGTC.

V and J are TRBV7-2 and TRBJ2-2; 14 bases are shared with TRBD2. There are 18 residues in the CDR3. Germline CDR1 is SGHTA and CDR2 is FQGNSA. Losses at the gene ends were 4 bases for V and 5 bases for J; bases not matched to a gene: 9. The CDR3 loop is CASSWGRLAGGRTGELFF. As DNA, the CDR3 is TGTGCCAGCAGCTGGGGGCGACTAGCGGGAGGGAGGACCGGGGAGCTGTTTTTT.

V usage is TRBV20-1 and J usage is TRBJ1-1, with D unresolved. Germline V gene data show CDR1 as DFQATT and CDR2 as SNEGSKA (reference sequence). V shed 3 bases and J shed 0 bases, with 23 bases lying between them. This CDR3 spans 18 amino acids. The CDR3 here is CSASSLGWDTQMNTEAFF. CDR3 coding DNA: TGCAGTGCTAGTTCCCTCGGTTGGGATACCCAGATGAACACTGAAGCTTTCTTT.

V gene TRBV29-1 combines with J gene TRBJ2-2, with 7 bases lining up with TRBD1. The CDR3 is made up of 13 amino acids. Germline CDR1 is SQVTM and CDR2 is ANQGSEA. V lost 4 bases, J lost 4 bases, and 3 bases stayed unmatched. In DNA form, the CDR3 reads TGCAGCGTTGGAGGGGGCTCCACCGGGGAGCTGTTTTTT. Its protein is CSVGGGSTGELFF.

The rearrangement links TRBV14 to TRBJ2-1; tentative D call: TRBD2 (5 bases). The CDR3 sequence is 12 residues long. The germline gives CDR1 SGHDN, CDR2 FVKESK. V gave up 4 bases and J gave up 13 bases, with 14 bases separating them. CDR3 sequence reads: CASSPNGLFQFF. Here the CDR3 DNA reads TGTGCCAGCAGCCCCAACGGACTTTTCCAGTTCTTC. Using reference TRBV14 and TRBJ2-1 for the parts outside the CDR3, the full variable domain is EAGVTQFPSHSVIEKGQTVTLRCDPISGHDNLYWYRRVMGKEIKFLLHFVKESKQDESGMPNNRFLAERTGGTYSTLKVQPAELEDSGVYFCASSPNGLFQFFGPGTRLTVL.

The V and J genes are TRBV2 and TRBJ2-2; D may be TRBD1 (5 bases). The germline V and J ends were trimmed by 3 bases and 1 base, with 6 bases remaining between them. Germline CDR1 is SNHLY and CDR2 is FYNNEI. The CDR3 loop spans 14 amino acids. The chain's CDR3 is CASSETVNTGELFF. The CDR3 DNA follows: TGTGCCAGCAGTGAGACAGTGAACACCGGGGAGCTGTTTTTT.

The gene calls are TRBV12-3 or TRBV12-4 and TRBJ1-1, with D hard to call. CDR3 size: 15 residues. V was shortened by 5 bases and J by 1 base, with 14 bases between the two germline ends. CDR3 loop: CASSPRRRQNTEAFF. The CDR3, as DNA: TGTGCCAGCAGTCCGCGGCGACGACAGAACACTGAAGCTTTCTTT.

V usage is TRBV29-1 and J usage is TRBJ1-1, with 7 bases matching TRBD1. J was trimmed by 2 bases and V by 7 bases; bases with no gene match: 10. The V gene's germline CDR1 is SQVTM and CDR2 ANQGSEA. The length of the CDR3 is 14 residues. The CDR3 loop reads CSAGGGQLNTEAFF. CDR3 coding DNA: TGCAGCGCCGGGGGGGGACAGCTAAACACTGAAGCTTTCTTT.

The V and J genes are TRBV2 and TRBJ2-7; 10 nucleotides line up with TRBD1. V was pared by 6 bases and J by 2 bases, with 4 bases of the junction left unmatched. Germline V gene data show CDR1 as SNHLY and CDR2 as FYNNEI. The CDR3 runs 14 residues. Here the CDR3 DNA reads TGTGCCAGCAGAACAGGGACAGGGGCCTACGAGCAGTACGTC. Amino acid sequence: CASRTGTGAYEQYV.

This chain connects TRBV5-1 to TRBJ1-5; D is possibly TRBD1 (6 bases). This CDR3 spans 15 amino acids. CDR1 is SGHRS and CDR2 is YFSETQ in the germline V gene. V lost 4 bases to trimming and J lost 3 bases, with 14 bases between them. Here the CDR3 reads CASSLVGDTNQPQHF. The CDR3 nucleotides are TGCGCCAGCAGCCTGGTCGGGGACACCAATCAGCCCCAGCATTTT.

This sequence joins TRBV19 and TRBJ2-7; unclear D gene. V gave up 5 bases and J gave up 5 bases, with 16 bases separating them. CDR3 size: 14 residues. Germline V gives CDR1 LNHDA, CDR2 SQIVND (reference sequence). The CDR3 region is CASSRAAEIHEQYF. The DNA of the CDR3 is TGTGCCAGTAGTCGAGCCGCCGAGATCCACGAGCAGTACTTC.

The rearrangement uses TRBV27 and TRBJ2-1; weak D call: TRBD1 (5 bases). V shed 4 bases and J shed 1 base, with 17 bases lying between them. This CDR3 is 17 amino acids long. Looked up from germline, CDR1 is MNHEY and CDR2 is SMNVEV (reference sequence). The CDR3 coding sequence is TGTGCCAGCAGTTGGGGCAGGCTCCGCTCTTCCTACAATGAGCAGTTCTTC. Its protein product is CASSWGRLRSSYNEQFF.